This is a list of T cell receptor beta chains from one sample in a study of blood T cell repertoires in COVID-19. Sequencing used immunoSEQ multiplex PCR; TCRdb keeps in-frame clones, though not all of them. The repertoire consists of around 200,000 clones, with roughly 87% occurring once and the leading ten covering approximately 2.5%. What was sequenced was PBMCs or T cells enriched from blood (not recorded which). The receptors derive from a woman aged 40 to 50 with acute COVID-19. Each CDR3 is given with its conserved first and last residue. Fields, in order: J gene, V gene, D gene, clone size, CDR3 DNA, CDR3 protein. The D gene is left open where the match is weak. Where a row states a size, it is once, few, many or the class of an expanded clone; other rows omit it.

TRBJ2-7 TRBV28 NA once TGTGCCAGCAGTTTAATCCGGGGGGCAGCTCACGAGCAGTACTTC CASSLIRGAAHEQYF
TRBJ2-7 TRBV4-1 NA NA TGCGCCAGCAGCCAAGATATTCTAAGACAGAATTCCTACGAGCAGTACTTC CASSQDILRQNSYEQYF
TRBJ1-5 TRBV6-5 NA NA TGTGCCAGCAGTCCGGGGGAGGGGAGCAATCAGCCCCAGCATTTT CASSPGEGSNQPQHF
TRBJ1-1 TRBV7-3 NA once TGTGCCAGCAGCCCTTCAGGGACAAGGGCGAGGACTGAAGCTTTCTTT CASSPSGTRARTEAFF
TRBJ2-3 TRBV5-1 NA NA TGCGCCAGCAGCTTGGCCATGACAGATACGCAGTATTTT CASSLAMTDTQYF
TRBJ2-5 TRBV10-2 TRBD2 NA TGCGCCAGCAGTGAGTCGTATTCTAGCGGGGGGGGAGAGACCCAGTACTTC CASSESYSSGGGETQYF
TRBJ2-5 TRBV4-3 TRBD1 NA TGCGCCAGCAGCTCACGACAGGGGGGAGATGTGGAGACCCAGTACTTC CASSSRQGGDVETQYF
TRBJ1-5 TRBV30 NA NA TGTGCCTGGAGTTCACAGGTTAATCAGCCCCAGCATTTT CAWSSQVNQPQHF
TRBJ2-5 TRBV19 NA once TGTGCCAGTAGTATAGACAGGGGAGAGACCCAGTACTTC CASSIDRGETQYF
TRBJ2-5 TRBV7-8 TRBD2 NA TGTGCCAGCAGCTTAGCAAGACTAGCGGGGGGGCGGGAGACCCAGTACTTC CASSLARLAGGRETQYF
TRBJ2-3 TRBV12-1 NA NA TGTGCCAGCTGGAATCTTACTAGCGGGGTGACAGATACGCAGTATTTT CASWNLTSGVTDTQYF
TRBJ1-1 TRBV29-1 TRBD1 NA TGCAGCGTCGTGACAGGGTCTTACACTGAAGCTTTCTTT CSVVTGSYTEAFF
TRBJ2-3 TRBV4-1 NA NA TGCGCCAGCAGCCAAGAAGGTGTGAGCGGCCTCTTCACAGATACGCAGTATTTT CASSQEGVSGLFTDTQYF
TRBJ2-7 TRBV7-2 TRBD2 NA TGTGCCAGCAGCAGGGGACTAGCGGGAGCTTACGAGCAGTACTTC CASSRGLAGAYEQYF
TRBJ2-1 TRBV7-2 NA few TGTGCCAGCCGCTTTCGCGGAGGTTCTTACAATGAGCAGTTCTTC CASRFRGGSYNEQFF
TRBJ1-1 TRBV27 TRBD1 NA TGTGCCAGCAGTTTCCCTGGGACAGGGGGTAAAACTGAAGCTTTCTTT CASSFPGTGGKTEAFF
TRBJ2-2 TRBV5-6 NA once TGTGCCAGCAGCTTAAGGCTCGACAGCTACACCGGGGAGCTGTTTTTT CASSLRLDSYTGELFF
TRBJ2-7 TRBV11-1 TRBD1 NA TGTGCCAGCAGCTTAACAGACAGGGGGGCTACCTACGAGCAGTACTTC CASSLTDRGATYEQYF
TRBJ1-4 TRBV30 TRBD1 NA TGTGCCTGGAGTGTTGACAGGGGGAATGAAAAACTGTTTTTT CAWSVDRGNEKLFF
TRBJ1-5 TRBV24-1 NA once TGTGCCACCAGTGATTTGGGGCCTACGGGGAGCAATCAGCCCCAGCATTTT CATSDLGPTGSNQPQHF
TRBJ1-5 TRBV9 TRBD1 once TGTGCCAGCAGCGTAACAGGGGGCGGTCAGCCCCAGCATTTT CASSVTGGGQPQHF
TRBJ2-3 TRBV2 TRBD2 NA TGTGCCAGCAGTGAATCAGCGGGGGGGACCACAGATACGCAGTATTTT CASSESAGGTTDTQYF
TRBJ1-5 TRBV11-2 NA NA TGTGCCAGCAGCAAGACAGTGGGAAGCAATCAGCCCCAGCATTTT CASSKTVGSNQPQHF
TRBJ2-1 TRBV11-2 NA NA TGTGCCAGCAGCCCAGACATTCACAATGAGCAGTTCTTC CASSPDIHNEQFF
TRBJ2-2 TRBV5-1 TRBD2 NA TGCGCCAGCGCACAGGAGTTTCGGCTAGCGGACGACACCGGGGAGCTGTTTTTT CASAQEFRLADDTGELFF
TRBJ2-3 TRBV28 TRBD2 NA TGTGCCAGCAATAGCGGGGGGGCGAGCACAGATACGCAGTATTTT CASNSGGASTDTQYF
TRBJ2-1 TRBV5-4 NA NA TGTGCCAGCAGCTCCTCTAGGGAGCAGTTCTTC CASSSSREQFF
TRBJ1-2 TRBV5-4 NA NA TGTGCCAGCAGCTTGGTAGTTGGGGGCCGCGGAGGAGCTAACTATGGCTACACCTTC CASSLVVGGRGGANYGYTF
TRBJ1-5 TRBV19 NA NA TGTGCCAGTAGTATAGGAGGGCAGGCTAGCAATCAGCCCCAGCATTTT CASSIGGQASNQPQHF
TRBJ2-5 TRBV4-1 TRBD1 NA TGCGCCAGCAGCCAAGGGGGTCAGGGGGTAGAGACCCAGTACTTC CASSQGGQGVETQYF
TRBJ2-1 TRBV3-1/TRBV3-2 TRBD1 NA TGTGCCAGCAGCCACCCTGACAGGGCTGAGCAGTTCTTC CASSHPDRAEQFF
TRBJ2-3 TRBV6-5 NA NA TGTGCCAGCAGTACTGCACAGAACACAGATACGCAGTATTTT CASSTAQNTDTQYF
TRBJ2-3 TRBV7-2 TRBD2 once TGTGCCAGCAGCAACTTAGCGGGAAACGCAGATACGCAGTATTTT CASSNLAGNADTQYF
TRBJ2-3 TRBV11-1 NA NA TGTGCCAGCAGCCGGGAAATAGATACGCAGTATTTT CASSREIDTQYF
TRBJ2-1 TRBV19 NA NA TGTGCCAGTAGTAAGCAGCCTGGGGCAGATGAGCAGTTCTTC CASSKQPGADEQFF
TRBJ2-7 TRBV3-1/TRBV3-2 TRBD1 NA TGTGCCAGCAGCCAGGGGACAGGGAACGACGAGCAGTACTTC CASSQGTGNDEQYF
TRBJ1-1 TRBV6-5 TRBD1 few TGTGCCAGCAGTTACCGCGGCCTCACAGGGGCCACTGAAGCTTTCTTT CASSYRGLTGATEAFF